The rows below give T cell receptor beta chains drawn from one sample of a study of T cell clonotyping in hematopoietic cell transplantation. Only in-frame clones appear in the TCRdb table, and some are missing; sequencing was by immunoSEQ multiplex PCR. Altogether 9,500 to 12,000 clones are present, under 90% being singletons, with the ten largest covering more than 30%. Sequencing used PBMCs, obtained 180 days after allogeneic stem cell transplant. The receptors originated from a male patient over 55 who had an allogeneic stem cell transplant from an unrelated donor, so the T cells may come from the graft donor. Some clones in this sample may be carry-over from other donors' samples. The CDR3 runs from the conserved cysteine through the conserved F or W. Each record gives: D gene, J gene, clone size, V gene, CDR3 protein, CDR3 DNA. A D gene is named only where the DNA matches it firmly. The size of a clone is reported for some rows only, either as once, few or many, or as a class for expanded clones.

d_gene: TRBD1; j_gene: TRBJ1-4; abundance: large; v_gene: TRBV4-3; CDR3aa: CASSQSRGVTNEKLFF; CDR3nt: TGCGCCAGCAGCCAAAGCAGGGGGGTAACTAATGAAAAACTGTTTTTT
d_gene: -; j_gene: TRBJ1-5; abundance: -; v_gene: TRBV6-6; CDR3aa: CATLRRLSSDQPQHF; CDR3nt: TGTGCCACCCTCAGGCGCTTATCCTCGGATCAGCCCCAGCATTTT
d_gene: -; j_gene: TRBJ1-2; abundance: once; v_gene: TRBV11-2; CDR3aa: CASSLEPRGSANYGYTF; CDR3nt: TGTGCCAGCAGCTTAGAGCCCCGGGGGTCCGCTAACTATGGCTACACCTTC
d_gene: -; j_gene: TRBJ2-7; abundance: -; v_gene: TRBV5-6; CDR3aa: CASGMGGGSDEQYF; CDR3nt: TGTGCCAGTGGGATGGGGGGGGGCTCGGACGAGCAGTACTTC
d_gene: -; j_gene: TRBJ1-3; abundance: -; v_gene: TRBV6-5; CDR3aa: CASSSTYSGNTIYF; CDR3nt: TGTGCCAGCAGTTCGACGTACTCTGGAAACACCATATATTTT
d_gene: -; j_gene: TRBJ2-7; abundance: -; v_gene: TRBV10-3; CDR3aa: CAIGTQGIRSYEQYF; CDR3nt: TGTGCCATCGGAACACAGGGTATAAGGTCCTACGAGCAGTACTTC
d_gene: TRBD1; j_gene: TRBJ1-2; abundance: -; v_gene: TRBV5-6; CDR3aa: CASSLRQGPLGGYTF; CDR3nt: TGTGCCAGCAGCTTACGACAGGGCCCTCTAGGAGGCTACACCTTC
d_gene: -; j_gene: TRBJ2-7; abundance: -; v_gene: TRBV4-1; CDR3aa: CASSQDPRQRGPYEQYF; CDR3nt: TGCGCCAGCAGCCAAGATCCGCGGCAGCGAGGGCCCTACGAGCAGTACTTC
d_gene: -; j_gene: TRBJ2-6; abundance: once; v_gene: TRBV6-4; CDR3aa: CASSDSAGANVLTF; CDR3nt: TGTGCCAGCAGTGACTCGGCCGGGGCCAACGTCCTGACTTTC
d_gene: -; j_gene: TRBJ2-5; abundance: -; v_gene: TRBV4-2; CDR3aa: CASSQGFGERQETQYF; CDR3nt: TGTGCCAGCAGCCAAGGTTTCGGGGAGCGACAAGAGACCCAGTACTTC
d_gene: TRBD1; j_gene: TRBJ1-1; abundance: -; v_gene: TRBV10-3; CDR3aa: CAISESMGQLNTEAFF; CDR3nt: TGTGCCATCAGTGAGTCGATGGGACAGCTGAACACTGAAGCTTTCTTT
d_gene: TRBD2; j_gene: TRBJ2-7; abundance: -; v_gene: TRBV11-3; CDR3aa: CASRASGSDEQYF; CDR3nt: TGTGCCAGCAGGGCTAGCGGGAGCGACGAGCAGTACTTC
d_gene: -; j_gene: TRBJ1-1; abundance: -; v_gene: TRBV7-8; CDR3aa: CASSSAQPKTGQNTEAFF; CDR3nt: TGTGCCAGCAGCTCGGCACAACCTAAGACAGGTCAGAACACTGAAGCTTTCTTT
d_gene: -; j_gene: TRBJ1-5; abundance: -; v_gene: TRBV15; CDR3aa: CATSRDLIQPQHF; CDR3nt: TGTGCCACCAGCAGAGATTTGATCCAGCCCCAGCATTTT
d_gene: TRBD2; j_gene: TRBJ2-2; abundance: -; v_gene: TRBV7-6; CDR3aa: CASSLSSGGFTGELFF; CDR3nt: TGTGCCAGCAGCTTATCTAGCGGGGGGTTCACAGGGGAGCTGTTTTTT
d_gene: TRBD2; j_gene: TRBJ2-5; abundance: -; v_gene: TRBV7-1; CDR3aa: CASSSERGGQETQYF; CDR3nt: TGTGCCAGCAGCTCCGAGCGGGGGGGTCAAGAGACCCAGTACTTC
d_gene: TRBD1; j_gene: TRBJ2-7; abundance: -; v_gene: TRBV29-1; CDR3aa: CSVAWSTGGNEQYF; CDR3nt: TGCAGCGTTGCCTGGTCGACAGGGGGCAACGAGCAGTACTTC
d_gene: -; j_gene: TRBJ2-7; abundance: -; v_gene: TRBV11-2; CDR3aa: CASSFGNGEYF; CDR3nt: -
d_gene: -; j_gene: TRBJ1-2; abundance: few; v_gene: TRBV7-3; CDR3aa: CASSLNRQPNYGYTF; CDR3nt: TGTGCCAGCAGCTTGAACCGACAGCCGAACTATGGCTACACCTTC
d_gene: -; j_gene: TRBJ2-2; abundance: -; v_gene: TRBV5-6; CDR3aa: CASSLAGRFTGELFF; CDR3nt: TGTGCCAGCAGCTTGGCGGGAAGGTTCACCGGGGAGCTGTTTTTT
d_gene: -; j_gene: TRBJ2-1; abundance: few; v_gene: TRBV27; CDR3aa: CASSYRQYNEQFF; CDR3nt: TGTGCCAGCAGTTACCGACAGTACAATGAGCAGTTCTTC
d_gene: TRBD2; j_gene: TRBJ2-1; abundance: -; v_gene: TRBV6-5; CDR3aa: CATIAGANEQFF; CDR3nt: TGTGCCACCATAGCGGGGGCCAATGAGCAGTTCTTC
d_gene: -; j_gene: TRBJ2-7; abundance: -; v_gene: TRBV7-2; CDR3aa: CASSPAYEQYF; CDR3nt: TGTGCCAGCAGCCCGGCCTACGAGCAGTACTTC
d_gene: -; j_gene: TRBJ2-5; abundance: -; v_gene: TRBV7-9; CDR3aa: CASSFGGAETQYF; CDR3nt: TGTGCCAGCAGCTTCGGAGGAGCGGAGACCCAGTACTTC
d_gene: -; j_gene: TRBJ2-7; abundance: once; v_gene: TRBV19; CDR3aa: CASRNGGAYEQYF; CDR3nt: TGTGCCAGTCGAAACGGTGGTGCCTACGAGCAGTACTTC
d_gene: TRBD1; j_gene: TRBJ1-1; abundance: -; v_gene: TRBV5-6; CDR3aa: CASSSETGMNTEAFF; CDR3nt: TGTGCCAGCAGCTCGGAGACAGGGATGAACACTGAAGCTTTCTTT
d_gene: -; j_gene: TRBJ2-3; abundance: -; v_gene: TRBV2; CDR3aa: CASSPQGLSTDTQYF; CDR3nt: TGTGCCAGCAGTCCCCAGGGACTGAGCACAGATACGCAGTATTTT
d_gene: TRBD1; j_gene: TRBJ2-7; abundance: -; v_gene: TRBV6-5; CDR3aa: CASRPDRARSYEQYF; CDR3nt: TGTGCCAGCAGACCCGACAGGGCGCGCTCCTACGAGCAGTACTTC
d_gene: TRBD1; j_gene: TRBJ1-5; abundance: -; v_gene: TRBV6-6; CDR3aa: CASSPPDRVDQPQHF; CDR3nt: TGTGCCAGCAGTCCCCCGGACAGGGTAGACCAGCCCCAGCATTTT
d_gene: -; j_gene: TRBJ1-3; abundance: -; v_gene: TRBV25-1; CDR3aa: CASSEWEAHSGNTIYF; CDR3nt: TGTGCCAGCAGTGAATGGGAGGCCCACTCTGGAAACACCATATATTTT
d_gene: TRBD1; j_gene: TRBJ1-1; abundance: -; v_gene: TRBV6-6; CDR3aa: CASSVRDRGLETEAFF; CDR3nt: TGTGCCAGCAGTGTTCGGGACAGGGGGCTCGAGACTGAAGCTTTCTTT
d_gene: -; j_gene: TRBJ2-7; abundance: -; v_gene: TRBV5-1; CDR3aa: CASGETSSYEQYF; CDR3nt: TGCGCCAGCGGGGAGACAAGCTCCTACGAGCAGTACTTC
d_gene: -; j_gene: TRBJ1-1; abundance: once; v_gene: TRBV9; CDR3aa: CASSVEQGPNTEAFF; CDR3nt: TGTGCCAGCAGCGTAGAACAGGGTCCGAACACTGAAGCTTTCTTT
d_gene: -; j_gene: TRBJ2-3; abundance: -; v_gene: TRBV5-1; CDR3aa: CASSLDSSTDTQYF; CDR3nt: TGCGCCAGCAGCTTGGACAGTAGCACAGATACGCAGTATTTT
d_gene: TRBD2; j_gene: TRBJ2-7; abundance: -; v_gene: TRBV5-1; CDR3aa: CASSWGTGTSGGTEQYF; CDR3nt: TGCGCCAGCAGCTGGGGGACCGGGACTAGCGGGGGGACCGAGCAGTACTTC
d_gene: -; j_gene: TRBJ2-5; abundance: -; v_gene: TRBV29-1; CDR3aa: CSVEPHRETQYF; CDR3nt: TGCAGCGTTGAACCGCACAGAGAGACCCAGTACTTC
d_gene: -; j_gene: TRBJ2-2; abundance: -; v_gene: TRBV9; CDR3aa: CASSVEYGTGELFF; CDR3nt: TGTGCCAGCAGCGTAGAGTACGGAACCGGGGAGCTGTTTTTT
d_gene: -; j_gene: TRBJ1-2; abundance: -; v_gene: TRBV6-5; CDR3aa: CASSGRMGGNYGYTF; CDR3nt: TGTGCCAGCAGTGGCAGGATGGGCGGAAACTATGGCTACACCTTC
d_gene: -; j_gene: TRBJ1-2; abundance: -; v_gene: TRBV27; CDR3aa: CASSLSMGGGGYTF; CDR3nt: TGTGCCAGCAGTTTATCGATGGGGGGCGGGGGCTACACCTTC
d_gene: TRBD1; j_gene: TRBJ1-2; abundance: once; v_gene: TRBV4-1; CDR3aa: CASSPTGGNPYGYTF; CDR3nt: TGCGCCAGCAGCCCCACAGGGGGCAATCCCTATGGCTACACCTTC
d_gene: TRBD1; j_gene: TRBJ1-5; abundance: -; v_gene: TRBV7-2; CDR3aa: CASSPQGNRTGDNQPQHF; CDR3nt: TGTGCCAGCAGCCCCCAAGGGAACAGGACAGGGGACAATCAGCCCCAGCATTTT
d_gene: -; j_gene: TRBJ2-2; abundance: medium-sized; v_gene: TRBV5-4; CDR3aa: CASSLDITGELFF; CDR3nt: TGTGCCAGCAGCTTGGATATTACCGGGGAGCTGTTTTTT
d_gene: TRBD1; j_gene: TRBJ2-7; abundance: -; v_gene: TRBV2; CDR3aa: CASSASRTGVHEQYF; CDR3nt: TGTGCCAGCAGTGCCTCCCGGACAGGGGTCCACGAGCAGTACTTC
d_gene: TRBD1; j_gene: TRBJ2-2; abundance: -; v_gene: TRBV14; CDR3aa: CASSLYRGAGELFF; CDR3nt: TGTGCCAGCAGCCTTTACAGGGGGGCCGGGGAGCTGTTTTTT
d_gene: TRBD1; j_gene: TRBJ2-7; abundance: -; v_gene: TRBV5-8; CDR3aa: CASSLLGQGYEQYF; CDR3nt: TGTGCCAGCAGCTTGCTGGGACAGGGTTACGAGCAGTACTTC